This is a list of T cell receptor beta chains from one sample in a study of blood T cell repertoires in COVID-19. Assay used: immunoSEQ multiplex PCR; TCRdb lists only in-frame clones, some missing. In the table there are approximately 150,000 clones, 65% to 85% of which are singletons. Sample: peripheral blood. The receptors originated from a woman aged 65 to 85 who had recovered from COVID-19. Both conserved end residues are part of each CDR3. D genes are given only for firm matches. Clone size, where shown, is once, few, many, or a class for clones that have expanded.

CDR3 DNA: TGTGCCTGGAGTGTAAGGGGGACGGTTAATCAGCCCCAGCATTTT
CDR3 protein: CAWSVRGTVNQPQHF
clone size: -
V gene: TRBV30
D gene: -
J gene: TRBJ1-5

CDR3 DNA: TGTGCCAGCAGGAACCCAGGGGTGGGCTATGGCTACACCTTC
CDR3 protein: CASRNPGVGYGYTF
clone size: -
V gene: TRBV28
D gene: -
J gene: TRBJ1-2

CDR3 DNA: TGTGCCAGCAGCGCATGGGAGGGCCCCGGGGCTCTAAAAACGGAGACCCAGTACTTC
CDR3 protein: CASSAWEGPGALKTETQYF
clone size: -
V gene: TRBV9
D gene: TRBD2
J gene: TRBJ2-5

CDR3 DNA: TGTGCCAGCAGCTTAGGGTCAGGGGCCTCCTACGAGCAGTACTTC
CDR3 protein: CASSLGSGASYEQYF
clone size: -
V gene: TRBV11-3
D gene: -
J gene: TRBJ2-7

CDR3 DNA: TGCGCCAGCAGCTTAGGTGGTACAGGGGGGTACGAGCAGTACTTC
CDR3 protein: CASSLGGTGGYEQYF
clone size: -
V gene: TRBV5-1
D gene: TRBD1
J gene: TRBJ2-7

CDR3 DNA: TGTGCCAGCAGCCGGGGGTCCGATATCTATGGCTACACCTTC
CDR3 protein: CASSRGSDIYGYTF
clone size: -
V gene: TRBV5-4
D gene: -
J gene: TRBJ1-2

CDR3 DNA: TGTGCCAGCAGCCCCGGCAGGGTGGGCAATCAGCCCCAGCATTTT
CDR3 protein: CASSPGRVGNQPQHF
clone size: -
V gene: TRBV16
D gene: -
J gene: TRBJ1-5

CDR3 DNA: TGCAGTGCTAGTTCGGGAGGGGGGGATGAGCAGTTCTTC
CDR3 protein: CSASSGGGDEQFF
clone size: -
V gene: TRBV20-1
D gene: TRBD2
J gene: TRBJ2-1

CDR3 DNA: TGTGCCAGCTCACCGGGGCAGGGGCCGGTTCAGCCCCAGCATTTT
CDR3 protein: CASSPGQGPVQPQHF
clone size: -
V gene: TRBV18
D gene: -
J gene: TRBJ1-5

CDR3 DNA: TGTGCCAGCAGCTTAGGGGCTAGCGGAGGGGCACAAGAGACCCAGTACTTC
CDR3 protein: CASSLGASGGAQETQYF
clone size: few
V gene: TRBV11-2
D gene: TRBD2
J gene: TRBJ2-5

CDR3 DNA: TGTGCCAGCAGCCCCCGGGACAGGGTTGGGCATGAGCAGTTCTTC
CDR3 protein: CASSPRDRVGHEQFF
clone size: -
V gene: TRBV3-1/TRBV3-2
D gene: TRBD1
J gene: TRBJ2-1

CDR3 DNA: TGTGCCAGCTCACCACCTCTTAGAGGCTACACCTTC
CDR3 protein: CASSPPLRGYTF
clone size: -
V gene: TRBV18
D gene: -
J gene: TRBJ1-2

CDR3 DNA: TGTGCCAGCAGCGTAGGAGGACAGGGAGGTATGAACACTGAAGCTTTCTTT
CDR3 protein: CASSVGGQGGMNTEAFF
clone size: once
V gene: TRBV9
D gene: TRBD1
J gene: TRBJ1-1

CDR3 DNA: TGTGCCAGCAGCTTGGATGGAGTGTCTAGGGAGCAGTACTTC
CDR3 protein: CASSLDGVSREQYF
clone size: -
V gene: TRBV5-4
D gene: -
J gene: TRBJ2-7

CDR3 DNA: TGCGCCAGCATGGTAGCAGATACGCAGTATTTT
CDR3 protein: CASMVADTQYF
clone size: once
V gene: TRBV5-1
D gene: -
J gene: TRBJ2-3

CDR3 DNA: TGTGCCACCCGGGGACAGCCCACCGGGCAGTTCTTC
CDR3 protein: CATRGQPTGQFF
clone size: many
V gene: TRBV6-5
D gene: TRBD1
J gene: TRBJ2-1

CDR3 DNA: TGTGCCAGCGGGGCAGGGGGCGCGACTAACACTGAAGCTTTCTTT
CDR3 protein: CASGAGGATNTEAFF
clone size: once
V gene: TRBV6-5
D gene: TRBD1
J gene: TRBJ1-1

CDR3 DNA: TGTGCCAGCAGCGTAGGCCCGACAGGATACCAGTTCTTC
CDR3 protein: CASSVGPTGYQFF
clone size: -
V gene: TRBV9
D gene: -
J gene: TRBJ2-1

CDR3 DNA: TGTGCCATCAGTGGTCCCTGGGGACAGGGGGCGAGCGGGGAGCTGTTTTTT
CDR3 protein: CAISGPWGQGASGELFF
clone size: -
V gene: TRBV10-3
D gene: TRBD1
J gene: TRBJ2-2

CDR3 DNA: TGTGCCAGCAGCTTATTGGTCAGGGGAAGGACTGAAGCTTTCTTT
CDR3 protein: CASSLLVRGRTEAFF
clone size: -
V gene: TRBV7-2
D gene: -
J gene: TRBJ1-1

CDR3 DNA: TGTGCCAGCAGCACCACTAGCGCCCAAGAGACCCAGTACTTC
CDR3 protein: CASSTTSAQETQYF
clone size: once
V gene: TRBV9
D gene: TRBD2
J gene: TRBJ2-5

CDR3 DNA: TGTGCCAGCTCACCGGGGGACAGGCTCTATGGCTACACCTTC
CDR3 protein: CASSPGDRLYGYTF
clone size: -
V gene: TRBV18
D gene: TRBD1
J gene: TRBJ1-2

CDR3 DNA: TGTGCCAGCAACCCTGGGGGGGGCTATGGCTACACCTTC
CDR3 protein: CASNPGGGYGYTF
clone size: once
V gene: TRBV7-9
D gene: -
J gene: TRBJ1-2

CDR3 DNA: TGTGCCAGCAGTTTATCCTCAGGGACAGCCTATGGCTACACCTTC
CDR3 protein: CASSLSSGTAYGYTF
clone size: -
V gene: TRBV28
D gene: TRBD1
J gene: TRBJ1-2

CDR3 DNA: TGTGCCAGCAGCTACCGGGACAGACGATATGGCTACACCTTC
CDR3 protein: CASSYRDRRYGYTF
clone size: -
V gene: TRBV13
D gene: TRBD1
J gene: TRBJ1-2

CDR3 DNA: TGTGCCAGCAGCACCGGGACTAGCTCCTACAATGAGCAGTTCTTC
CDR3 protein: CASSTGTSSYNEQFF
clone size: -
V gene: TRBV7-2
D gene: TRBD2
J gene: TRBJ2-1

CDR3 DNA: TGTGCCAGTAGCAAACAGGGCTCTGGAAACACCATATATTTT
CDR3 protein: CASSKQGSGNTIYF
clone size: -
V gene: TRBV19
D gene: -
J gene: TRBJ1-3

CDR3 DNA: TGTGCAAGTCGCCCTCGGGGACTAGCGGGAAACGAGCAGTACTTC
CDR3 protein: CASRPRGLAGNEQYF
clone size: -
V gene: TRBV12-2
D gene: -
J gene: TRBJ2-7

CDR3 DNA: TGCGCCAGCAGCGGCACAGGTGACCAAGAGACCCAGTACTTC
CDR3 protein: CASSGTGDQETQYF
clone size: -
V gene: TRBV5-1
D gene: -
J gene: TRBJ2-5

CDR3 DNA: TGTGCCAGCAGCTCGCGGGAGAACACTGAAGCTTTCTTT
CDR3 protein: CASSSRENTEAFF
clone size: few
V gene: TRBV7-6
D gene: -
J gene: TRBJ1-1

CDR3 DNA: TGTGCCAGCAGCGTAGAAGGGAGAGATGAGCAGTTCTTC
CDR3 protein: CASSVEGRDEQFF
clone size: -
V gene: TRBV9
D gene: -
J gene: TRBJ2-1

CDR3 DNA: TGTGCCAGCAGCTTAATGGCTAGCACCTACAATGAGCAGTTCTTC
CDR3 protein: CASSLMASTYNEQFF
clone size: -
V gene: TRBV7-2
D gene: -
J gene: TRBJ2-1

CDR3 DNA: TGTGCCAGCAGTGCGACAGGGGGGGCCTATGGCTACACCTTC
CDR3 protein: CASSATGGAYGYTF
clone size: -
V gene: TRBV2
D gene: TRBD1
J gene: TRBJ1-2

CDR3 DNA: TGTGCCAGCAGCCCTCAGGGGGGTACAATCTATGGCTACACCTTC
CDR3 protein: CASSPQGGTIYGYTF
clone size: -
V gene: TRBV9
D gene: TRBD1
J gene: TRBJ1-2

CDR3 DNA: TGTGCCAGCAGCCTAGGGACTAGCAGGTACGAGCAGTACTTC
CDR3 protein: CASSLGTSRYEQYF
clone size: -
V gene: TRBV5-4
D gene: TRBD2
J gene: TRBJ2-7

CDR3 DNA: TGTGCCAGCAGTGAATACCTCGGCACTGAAGCTTTCTTT
CDR3 protein: CASSEYLGTEAFF
clone size: -
V gene: TRBV2
D gene: -
J gene: TRBJ1-1

CDR3 DNA: TGTGCCAGCTCACCCGGGACAGGGGCGGGCACTGAAGCTTTCTTT
CDR3 protein: CASSPGTGAGTEAFF
clone size: -
V gene: TRBV18
D gene: TRBD1
J gene: TRBJ1-1

CDR3 DNA: TGTGCCAGCAGCCAAGATGGTATAAACCAGGCCACTGAAGCTTTCTTT
CDR3 protein: CASSQDGINQATEAFF
clone size: -
V gene: TRBV4-2
D gene: -
J gene: TRBJ1-1

CDR3 DNA: TGTGCCACCGGGGGGGGCTATGGCTACACCTTC
CDR3 protein: CATGGGYGYTF
clone size: -
V gene: TRBV15
D gene: -
J gene: TRBJ1-2